The 5 T cell receptor beta chains presented below share a single source sample, sequenced in a study of response to subunit inactivated influenza vaccine. Each CDR3 protein gets one entry after TCRdb re-called the RT-PCR reads with MiXCR. The table shows some 500,000 distinct CDR3 sequences, with 15% to 20% occurring only once. The material was CD4+ T cells sorted from PBMCs, obtained less than 30 months after vaccination. Receptors were obtained from a man between 50 and 70 years old who received an inactivated influenza vaccine.

This clonotype was seen a few times. CDR3 DNA: TGCGCCAGCAGCTTGGTTGTCGGGTCTGGGGCCAACGTCCTGACTTTC. Its protein product is CASSLVVGSGANVLTF. V usage is TRBV5-1 and J usage is TRBJ2-6, with no clear D. Germline CDR1 is SGHRS and CDR2 is YFSETQ. This CDR3 region has 16 residues. V shed 0 bases and J shed 1 base, with 8 bases lying between them.

The genes are TRBV12-3 or TRBV12-4 and TRBJ2-1, with TRBD2 matching 11 bases. The length of the CDR3 is 15 residues. The V segment lost 3 bases and the J segment 7 bases; nucleotides outside the gene matches: 5. The CDR3 DNA follows: TGTGCCAGCAGTTTTGTACTAGCGGGAGAAAATGAGCAGTTCTTC. Translated: CASSFVLAGENEQFF.

This clonotype was counted between two and nine times. The rearrangement links TRBV10-3 to TRBJ2-1; 11 bases match TRBD2. Germline values: CDR1 ENHRY, CDR2 SYGVKD. The CDR3 runs 16 residues. The V segment lost 5 bases and the J segment 0 bases; nucleotides outside the gene matches: 3. The DNA of the CDR3 is TGTGCCATCAGTCCTAGCGGGGGGAGCTCCTACAATGAGCAGTTCTTC. Translating gives CAISPSGGSSYNEQFF.

The chain recombines TRBV7-2 with TRBJ2-2; a possible D gene is TRBD1 (6 bases). CDR1 and CDR2 from the germline V gene are SGHTA and FQGNSA. V lost 1 base, J lost 2 bases, and 11 bases lay in between. There are 16 residues in the CDR3. The chain's CDR3 is CASSLGGTLNTGELFF. The DNA of the CDR3 is TGTGCCAGCAGCTTAGGAGGGACATTAAACACCGGGGAGCTGTTTTTT.

The V and J genes are TRBV21-1 and TRBJ2-5; the table assigns TRBD1, which was not confirmed against the DNA. TRBV21-1 is a documented pseudogene. The CDR3 covers 14 residues. The CDR3 DNA is TGTGCCAGCTCCGGGCGGGGGATATTAGAGACCCAGTACTTC. Its translation: CASSGRGILETQYF.